The rows below give T cell receptor beta chains drawn from one sample of a study. MiXCR, run by TCRdb on the RT-PCR reads, gives a single entry per CDR3 protein. The table shows about 680,000 distinct CDR3 sequences, with 14% occurring only once. The sequencing input was memory CD4+ T cells from blood. These TCRs come from a female donor in good health, serving as a healthy control. Both conserved end residues are part of each CDR3. The D gene is left open where the match is weak. Only part of the rows carry a size: once, few, many, or a class if the clone is expanded.

J: TRBJ2-1; size: many; D: NA; V: TRBV6-5; CDR3: CASRTGQLPYNEQFF; DNA: TGTGCCAGCAGAACCGGACAGCTCCCTTACAATGAGCAGTTCTTC
J: TRBJ2-1; size: many; D: TRBD2; V: TRBV5-1; CDR3: CASKVVAGYNEQFF; DNA: TGCGCCAGCAAGGTGGTAGCGGGGTACAATGAGCAGTTCTTC
J: TRBJ2-7; size: many; D: NA; V: TRBV29-1; CDR3: CSVLPSWDSYEQYF; DNA: TGCAGCGTTCTACCATCCTGGGACTCCTACGAGCAGTACTTC
J: TRBJ2-1; size: NA; D: NA; V: TRBV24-1; CDR3: CATSDGYSGLEQFF; DNA: TGTGCCACCAGTGACGGATACTCAGGTTTGGAGCAGTTCTTC
J: TRBJ2-2; size: many; D: NA; V: TRBV7-2; CDR3: CASSLALGGELFF; DNA: TGTGCCAGCAGCTTAGCGCTCGGAGGGGAGCTGTTTTTT
J: TRBJ1-4; size: few; D: TRBD1; V: TRBV5-1; CDR3: CASSEQGARAEKLFF; DNA: TGCGCCAGCAGCGAACAGGGGGCCCGTGCCGAAAAACTGTTTTTT
J: TRBJ2-3; size: few; D: TRBD2; V: TRBV5-5; CDR3: CASSQGLAARTDTQYF; DNA: TGTGCCAGCAGCCAAGGACTAGCGGCACGCACAGATACGCAGTATTTT
J: TRBJ2-2; size: few; D: TRBD2; V: TRBV27; CDR3: CASSTGLGNTGELFF; DNA: TGTGCCAGCAGTACGGGACTAGGAAACACCGGGGAGCTGTTTTTT
J: TRBJ2-7; size: few; D: TRBD2; V: TRBV12-3/TRBV12-4; CDR3: CASSSGLAGAPYEQYF; DNA: TGTGCCAGCAGTTCGGGACTAGCGGGAGCACCCTACGAGCAGTACTTC
J: TRBJ2-2; size: NA; D: NA; V: TRBV9; CDR3: CASSVGNPRGGELFF; DNA: TGTGCCAGCAGCGTAGGAAATCCGCGGGGCGGGGAGCTGTTTTTT
J: TRBJ1-1; size: NA; D: NA; V: TRBV29-1; CDR3: CSVAFQGPNTEAFF; DNA: TGCAGCGTTGCCTTTCAGGGGCCGAACACTGAAGCTTTCTTT
J: TRBJ1-4; size: NA; D: TRBD1; V: TRBV20-1; CDR3: CSATLYKDSGGKLFF; DNA: TGCAGTGCTACCCTGTACAAGGACTCAGGGGGAAAACTGTTTTTT
J: TRBJ2-6; size: NA; D: NA; V: TRBV5-1; CDR3: CASSTGTQGANVLTF; DNA: TGCGCCAGCAGCACCGGGACCCAAGGGGCCAACGTCCTGACTTTC
J: TRBJ1-5; size: few; D: NA; V: TRBV12-3/TRBV12-4; CDR3: CASSFSLVDSNQPQHF; DNA: TGTGCCAGCAGTTTCTCTTTGGTTGATAGCAATCAGCCCCAGCATTTT
J: TRBJ2-1; size: few; D: TRBD2; V: TRBV5-4; CDR3: CASSLSRSGTYNEQFF; DNA: TGTGCCAGCAGCTTGAGTCGAAGCGGGACGTACAATGAGCAGTTCTTC
J: TRBJ2-3; size: many; D: TRBD2; V: TRBV29-1; CDR3: CSTSGTRRDTQYF; DNA: TGCAGCACCTCCGGGACTAGGAGGGATACGCAGTATTTT
J: TRBJ2-7; size: NA; D: NA; V: TRBV7-2; CDR3: CASSPFGISSYEQYF; DNA: TGTGCCAGCAGCCCATTCGGCATATCCTCCTACGAGCAGTACTTC
J: TRBJ2-7; size: few; D: NA; V: TRBV28; CDR3: CASSQRTRDGQTYEQYF; DNA: TGTGCCAGCAGTCAGCGTACCCGGGACGGACAAACCTACGAGCAGTACTTC
J: TRBJ2-7; size: many; D: TRBD2; V: TRBV5-1; CDR3: CASALTSGWVHEQYF; DNA: TGCGCCAGCGCCCTTACTAGCGGGTGGGTCCACGAGCAGTACTTC
J: TRBJ1-2; size: NA; D: TRBD1; V: TRBV5-1; CDR3: CASSLDGQAIYGYTF; DNA: TGCGCCAGCAGCTTGGACGGACAGGCGATCTATGGCTACACCTTC
J: TRBJ1-4; size: NA; D: NA; V: TRBV9; CDR3: CASSVATTNEKLFF; DNA: TGTGCCAGCAGCGTAGCTACGACTAATGAAAAACTGTTTTTT
J: TRBJ2-7; size: many; D: TRBD1; V: TRBV7-2; CDR3: CASSLGGQANYEQYF; DNA: TGTGCCAGCAGCTTAGGGGGACAGGCGAACTACGAGCAGTACTTC
J: TRBJ2-1; size: many; D: NA; V: TRBV7-2; CDR3: CASSLRPPSSYNEQFF; DNA: TGTGCCAGCAGCTTACGCCCTCCGAGCTCCTACAATGAGCAGTTCTTC
J: TRBJ2-1; size: few; D: NA; V: TRBV7-3; CDR3: CASSLRVGGLGDEQFF; DNA: TGTGCCAGCAGCTTAAGAGTTGGGGGGCTTGGGGATGAGCAGTTCTTC
J: TRBJ1-2; size: many; D: NA; V: TRBV20-1; CDR3: CSASIKGLGYTF; DNA: TGCAGTGCTAGCATCAAGGGGCTTGGCTACACCTTC
J: TRBJ1-1; size: NA; D: NA; V: TRBV5-6; CDR3: CASSYVSRFLRTEAFF; DNA: TGTGCCAGCAGTTACGTTTCGAGGTTTTTGAGGACTGAAGCTTTCTTT
J: TRBJ2-7; size: many; D: TRBD1; V: TRBV10-3; CDR3: CAIRDTGQGAREQYF; DNA: TGTGCCATCAGGGACACTGGACAGGGGGCTCGGGAGCAGTACTTC
J: TRBJ2-1; size: few; D: TRBD2; V: TRBV5-1; CDR3: CASNPRAGDINEQFF; DNA: TGCGCCAGCAACCCTAGAGCGGGAGACATTAATGAGCAGTTCTTC
J: TRBJ2-1; size: many; D: NA; V: TRBV5-1; CDR3: CASKLGGYNEQFF; DNA: TGCGCCAGCAAACTAGGAGGATACAATGAGCAGTTCTTC
J: TRBJ1-5; size: few; D: NA; V: TRBV28; CDR3: CASTFPGQPQHF; DNA: TGTGCCAGCACCTTCCCAGGTCAGCCCCAGCATTTT
J: TRBJ1-1; size: many; D: TRBD1; V: TRBV20-1; CDR3: CSAARTGLGYTEAFF; DNA: TGCAGTGCTGCTAGGACAGGCCTGGGGTACACTGAAGCTTTCTTT
J: TRBJ1-5; size: many; D: NA; V: TRBV20-1; CDR3: CSARDRTANNQPQHF; DNA: TGCAGTGCTAGAGATCGGACAGCCAACAATCAGCCCCAGCATTTT
J: TRBJ2-7; size: NA; D: NA; V: TRBV21-1; CDR3: CASSKEETYEQYF; DNA: TGTGCCAGCAGCAAAGAAGAAACCTACGAGCAGTACTTC
J: TRBJ2-1; size: few; D: TRBD2; V: TRBV11-2; CDR3: CASSSRSAGEDNEQFF; DNA: TGTGCCAGCAGCTCCCGGTCGGCGGGAGAGGACAATGAGCAGTTCTTC
J: TRBJ2-1; size: NA; D: NA; V: TRBV5-1; CDR3: CASSPQTVSVNEQFF; DNA: TGCGCCAGCAGCCCTCAGACAGTCAGTGTAAATGAGCAGTTCTTC
J: TRBJ1-1; size: few; D: NA; V: TRBV7-9; CDR3: CASSPSEVERGAFF; DNA: TGTGCCAGCAGCCCGTCGGAGGTGGAACGCGGGGCTTTCTTT
J: TRBJ1-5; size: many; D: NA; V: TRBV5-1; CDR3: CASSLVGGDQPQHF; DNA: TGCGCCAGCAGCTTGGTAGGCGGGGATCAGCCCCAGCATTTT
J: TRBJ2-3; size: NA; D: TRBD1; V: TRBV10-3; CDR3: CATRGDRVGTDTQYF; DNA: TGTGCCACTCGGGGGGACAGGGTCGGGACAGATACGCAGTATTTT
J: TRBJ2-7; size: many; D: TRBD2; V: TRBV6-5; CDR3: CASSYSTSEPTYEQYF; DNA: TGTGCCAGCAGTTACTCGACTAGCGAACCCACCTACGAGCAGTACTTC
J: TRBJ1-1; size: many; D: NA; V: TRBV10-3; CDR3: CAIKRPLNTEAFF; DNA: TGTGCCATCAAACGGCCTTTGAACACTGAAGCTTTCTTT
J: TRBJ2-3; size: NA; D: NA; V: TRBV5-6; CDR3: CASSPTRGAMDTQYF; DNA: TGTGCCAGCAGCCCTACCCGGGGGGCTATGGATACGCAGTATTTT